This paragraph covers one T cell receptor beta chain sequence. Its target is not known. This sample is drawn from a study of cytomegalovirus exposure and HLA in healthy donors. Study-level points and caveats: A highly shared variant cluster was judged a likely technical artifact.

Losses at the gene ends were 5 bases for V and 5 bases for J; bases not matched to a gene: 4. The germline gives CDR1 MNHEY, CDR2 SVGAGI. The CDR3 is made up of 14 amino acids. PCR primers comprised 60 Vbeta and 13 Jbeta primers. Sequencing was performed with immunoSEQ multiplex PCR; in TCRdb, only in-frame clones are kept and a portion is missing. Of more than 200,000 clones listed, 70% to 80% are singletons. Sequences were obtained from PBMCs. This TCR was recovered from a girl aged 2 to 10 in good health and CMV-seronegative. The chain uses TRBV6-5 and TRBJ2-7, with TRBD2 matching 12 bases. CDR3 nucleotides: TGTGCCAGCAGTCCTAGCGGGGGGGCCAACGAGCAGTACTTC. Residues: CASSPSGGANEQYF.